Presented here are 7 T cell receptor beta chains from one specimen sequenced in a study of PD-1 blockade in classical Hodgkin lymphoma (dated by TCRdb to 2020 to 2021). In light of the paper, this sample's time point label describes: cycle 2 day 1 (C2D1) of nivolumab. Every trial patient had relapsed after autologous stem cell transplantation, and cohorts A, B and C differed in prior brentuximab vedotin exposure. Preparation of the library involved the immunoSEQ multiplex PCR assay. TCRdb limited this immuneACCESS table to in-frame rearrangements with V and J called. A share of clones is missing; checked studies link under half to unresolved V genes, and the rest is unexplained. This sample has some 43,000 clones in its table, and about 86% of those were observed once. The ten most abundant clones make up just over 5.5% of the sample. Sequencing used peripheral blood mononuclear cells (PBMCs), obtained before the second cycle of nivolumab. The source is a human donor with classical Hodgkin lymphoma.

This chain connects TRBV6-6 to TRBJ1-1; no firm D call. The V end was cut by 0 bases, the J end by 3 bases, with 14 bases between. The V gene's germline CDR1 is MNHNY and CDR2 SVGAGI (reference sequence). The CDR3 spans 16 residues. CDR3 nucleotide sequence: TGTGCCAGCAGTTACTCGAGGCGGGGAAGGGACACTGAAGCTTTCTTT. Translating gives CASSYSRRGRDTEAFF.

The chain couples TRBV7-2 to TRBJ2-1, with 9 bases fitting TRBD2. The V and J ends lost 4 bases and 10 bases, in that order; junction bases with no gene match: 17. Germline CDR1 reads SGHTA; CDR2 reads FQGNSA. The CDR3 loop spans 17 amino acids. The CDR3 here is CASSSRRGAGGRAEQFF. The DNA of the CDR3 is TGTGCCAGCAGCTCCCGGCGCGGAGCGGGAGGCCGCGCAGAGCAGTTCTTC.

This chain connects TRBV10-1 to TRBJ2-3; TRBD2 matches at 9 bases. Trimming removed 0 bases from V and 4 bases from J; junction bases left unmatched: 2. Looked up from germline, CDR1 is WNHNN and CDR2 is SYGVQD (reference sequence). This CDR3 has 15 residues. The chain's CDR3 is CASSESLAGADTQYF. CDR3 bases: TGCGCCAGCAGTGAGTCCTTAGCGGGGGCAGATACGCAGTATTTT.

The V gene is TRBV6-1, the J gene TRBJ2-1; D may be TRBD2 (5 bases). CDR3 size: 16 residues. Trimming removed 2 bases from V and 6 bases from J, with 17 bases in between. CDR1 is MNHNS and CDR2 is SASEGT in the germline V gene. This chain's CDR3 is CASSEIWASAGNEQFF. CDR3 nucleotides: TGTGCCAGCAGTGAAATTTGGGCGTCGGCGGGCAATGAGCAGTTCTTC.

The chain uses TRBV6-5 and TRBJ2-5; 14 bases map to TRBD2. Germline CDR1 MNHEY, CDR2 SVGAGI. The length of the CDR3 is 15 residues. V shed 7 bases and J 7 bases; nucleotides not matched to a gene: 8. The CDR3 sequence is CASTQTSGGAGTQYF. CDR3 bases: TGTGCCAGCACCCAGACTAGCGGGGGGGCAGGGACCCAGTACTTC.

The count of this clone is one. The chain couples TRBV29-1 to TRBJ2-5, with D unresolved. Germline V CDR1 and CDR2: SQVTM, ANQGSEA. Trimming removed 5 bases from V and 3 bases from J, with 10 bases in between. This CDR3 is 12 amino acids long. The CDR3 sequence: CSVIVGEETQYF. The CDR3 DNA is TGCAGCGTTATCGTTGGGGAAGAGACCCAGTACTTC.

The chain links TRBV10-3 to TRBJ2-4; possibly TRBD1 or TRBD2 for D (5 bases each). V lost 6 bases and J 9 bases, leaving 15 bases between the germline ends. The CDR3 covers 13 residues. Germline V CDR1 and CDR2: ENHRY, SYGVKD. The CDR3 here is CAIRRDDVGIQYF. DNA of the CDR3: TGTGCCATCAGGAGGGACGACGTGGGCATTCAGTACTTC.